This entry describes one TCR beta chain. The record originates from a study of blood T cell repertoires in COVID-19. At the level of the study: Researchers got acute and convalescent COVID-19 samples from the United States, Italy and Spain. Nucleic acid was either cDNA or gDNA, and it came from T cells, B-cell-depleted T cells, or PBMCs.

Authors' processing steps: Amplifying reference gene primers gave estimates of nucleated cell counts. Libraries were prepared by immunoSEQ multiplex PCR; TCRdb keeps only in-frame clonotypes and omits some of them. The V and J calls and clone size were taken over from that table, and D and trimming were inferred from the DNA. The sample consists of tens of thousands of clones, nearly 85% of them appearing once. V lost 8 bases and J 9 bases, leaving 17 bases between the germline ends. The CDR3 spans 13 residues. Germline CDR1 and CDR2: ENHRY and SYGVKD. This receptor was obtained from an elderly woman with acute or convalescent COVID-19. Sequencing was performed on peripheral blood. V is TRBV10-3 and J is TRBJ2-1, with D perhaps matching TRBD1 (5 bases). DNA of the CDR3: TGTGCCATCGGAGTAACTGGACACGGTGAGCAGTTCTTC. It is translated as CAIGVTGHGEQFF.